The 8 T cell receptor beta chains listed next were all sequenced from one sample in a study of T cells after yellow fever vaccination. TCRdb called the 5' RACE reads again in MiXCR, with one record for every CDR3 protein. The repertoire holds roughly 340,000 distinct CDR3 sequences, with over 8% as singletons. The source was PBMCs, collected on the day of the first yellow fever vaccination. The receptor set was obtained from a man younger than 30 who received the YFV17D yellow fever vaccine.

The genes are TRBV4-3 and TRBJ2-1; 7 nucleotides match TRBD1. CDR1 and CDR2 (germline): LGHNA, YSLEER. The CDR3 is made up of 17 amino acids. Trimming at V came to 4 bases and at J to 6 bases, leaving 15 bases not matched to a gene. This chain's CDR3 is CASSLQARDSLGNEQFF. The CDR3 bases are TGCGCCAGCAGCCTCCAAGCCCGGGACAGTCTTGGCAATGAGCAGTTCTTC.

This chain joins TRBV12-3 or TRBV12-4 and TRBJ1-2; TRBD1 matches at 8 bases. The CDR3 is 15 amino acids. With V trimmed by 3 bases and J by 8 bases, 11 bases remained unmatched. The CDR3 spells CASSLFQIQGAGYTF. In DNA, the CDR3 is TGTGCCAGCAGTTTGTTCCAAATTCAGGGGGCAGGCTACACCTTC.

This clonotype was observed a handful of times. This chain joins TRBV29-1 and TRBJ1-5; the D is unclear. CDR1 and CDR2 (germline): SQVTM, ANQGSEA. V was shortened by 7 bases and J by 4 bases, with 14 bases between the two germline ends. This CDR3 is 13 amino acids long. The CDR3 DNA sequence: TGCAGCGCCATACCACATCCAAATCAGCCCCAGCATTTT. Its protein is CSAIPHPNQPQHF.

The sample holds a few counts of this clonotype. This chain joins TRBV7-9 and TRBJ2-1, with a tentative D call TRBD2 (6 bases). The CDR3 runs 15 residues. V was cut by 4 bases and J by 7 bases, with 17 bases left in between. CDR1 and CDR2 from the germline V gene are SEHNR and FQNEAQ (reference sequence). CDR3 sequence: CASSSNSGAQNEQFF. The CDR3 nucleotides are TGTGCCAGCAGCTCAAATTCGGGAGCCCAGAATGAGCAGTTCTTC. The variable domain in full, with the rest retrieved from reference TRBV7-9 and TRBJ2-1, is DTGVSQNPRHKITKRGQNVTFRCDPISEHNRLYWYRQTLGQGPEFLTYFQNEAQLEKSRLLSDRFSAERPKGSFSTLEIQRTEQGDSAMYLCASSSNSGAQNEQFFGPGTRLTVL.

The rearrangement links TRBV19 to TRBJ1-1; D call uncertain. Between the trimmed V and J ends, which lost 3 bases and 1 base, there was a span of 21 bases. Germline CDR1 reads LNHDA; CDR2 reads SQIVND (reference sequence). The CDR3 spans 18 residues. CDR3 nucleotides: TGTGCCAGTAGTATTCTTGGTTTCACCACGGCTCAGAACACTGAAGCTTTCTTT. Its translation is CASSILGFTTAQNTEAFF.

Many counts were recorded for this clonotype. V and J are TRBV2 and TRBJ2-4; 13 bases are shared with TRBD2. This CDR3 region has 15 residues. With 6 bases clipped from V and 5 bases from J, the junction kept 4 bases outside the gene matches. Germline values: CDR1 SNHLY, CDR2 FYNNEI. The CDR3 loop reads CASRPGTSGENIQYF. CDR3 DNA: TGTGCCAGCAGACCCGGGACTAGCGGGGAAAACATTCAGTACTTC.

The rearrangement links TRBV25-1 to TRBJ1-4, with TRBD1 identical over 7 bases. The germline V gene has CDR1 MGHDK and CDR2 SYGVNS. This CDR3 contains 14 residues. V lost 5 bases, J lost 7 bases, and 7 bases stayed unmatched. The CDR3 is CASSQQGRSEKLFF. The CDR3 nucleotides are TGTGCCAGCAGTCAACAGGGGAGGTCTGAAAAACTGTTTTTT.

The CDR3 DNA follows: TGCAGTGCTAGAGATCTTGCCACTCCTAGCACAGATACGCAGTATTTT. Translation: CSARDLATPSTDTQYF. The V and J genes are TRBV20-1 and TRBJ2-3; no clear D. V shed 0 bases and J shed 0 bases, with 13 bases lying between them. The germline V gene encodes CDR1 DFQATT and CDR2 SNEGSKA (reference sequence). This CDR3 contains 16 residues.